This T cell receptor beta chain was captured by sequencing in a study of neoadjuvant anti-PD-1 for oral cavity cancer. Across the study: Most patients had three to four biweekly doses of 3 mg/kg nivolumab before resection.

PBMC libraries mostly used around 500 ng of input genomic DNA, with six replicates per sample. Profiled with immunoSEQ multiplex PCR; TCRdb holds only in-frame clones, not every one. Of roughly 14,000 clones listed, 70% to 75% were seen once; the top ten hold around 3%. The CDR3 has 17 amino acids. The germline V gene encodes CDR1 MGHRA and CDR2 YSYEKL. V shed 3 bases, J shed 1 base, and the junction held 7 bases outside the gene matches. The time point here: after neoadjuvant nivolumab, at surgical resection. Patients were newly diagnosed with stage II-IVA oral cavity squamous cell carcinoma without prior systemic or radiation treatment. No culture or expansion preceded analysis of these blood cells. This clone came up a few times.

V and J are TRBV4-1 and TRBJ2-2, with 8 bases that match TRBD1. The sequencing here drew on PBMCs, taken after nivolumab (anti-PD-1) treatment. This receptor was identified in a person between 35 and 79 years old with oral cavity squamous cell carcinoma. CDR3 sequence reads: CASSQHPGQENTGELFF. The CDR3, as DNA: TGCGCCAGCAGCCAGCACCCGGGACAGGAGAACACCGGGGAGCTGTTTTTT.